The source of this T cell receptor (beta chain) is a study of T cells expressing NK-cell markers. Study-level findings and limits: Clones of NKG2C+ T cells that had expanded were of unclear HCMV specificity.

Turning to this clonotype: Its antigen is not known.

Generation of TCR beta cDNA was performed by 5'RACE template switching incorporating UMIs. From its re-call of the 5' RACE reads, TCRdb lists each CDR3 protein once, without DNA. The sample's table shows 200,000 to 300,000 distinct CDR3 sequences. CDR1 is GTSNPN, CDR2 SVGIG, per germline (reference sequence). The CDR3 is made up of 13 amino acids. The chain uses TRBV30 and TRBJ1-5; TCRdb's D call, TRBD1, is unchecked because there is no DNA. This clonotype originated in a young man in good health. The sample comprised blood T cells: a sorted CD56 or NKG2C T cell subset, CD4+ or CD8+ T cells, or bulk PBMC T cells (not recorded which). CDR3 amino acids: CAWSKTGNQPQHF. Together with reference TRBV30 and TRBJ1-5, the CDR3 gives the full variable domain: SQTIHQWPATLVQPVGSPLSLECTVEGTSNPNLYWYRQAAGRGLQLLFYSVGIGQISSEVPQNLSASRPQDRQFILSSKKLLLSDSGFYLCAWSKTGNQPQHFGDGTRLSIL.